This TCR beta chain was obtained from a study of blood T cell repertoires in COVID-19. Across the study: Both acute and convalescent COVID-19 samples were obtained from the United States, Italy and Spain. PBMCs, B-cell-depleted T cells, or T cells were the source of the cDNA or gDNA that made up the material.

This CDR3 is 15 amino acids long. Germline assignment: CDR1 MDHEN and CDR2 SYDVKM. The ends lost 2 bases at V and 5 bases at J; junction bases unmatched: 7. Sequenced by immunoSEQ multiplex PCR; TCRdb stores in-frame clones only, minus some. The data show roughly 200,000 clones, less than 85% seen once. The chain is built from TRBV28 and TRBJ2-3; the match to TRBD2 covers 7 bases. The specimen was peripheral blood. This sequence was found in a woman aged 70-85 years with acute or convalescent COVID-19. CDR3 bases: TGTGCCAGCAGTTTACGGGGCGGGAGAATAGATACGCAGTATTTT. Translation gives CASSLRGGRIDTQYF.